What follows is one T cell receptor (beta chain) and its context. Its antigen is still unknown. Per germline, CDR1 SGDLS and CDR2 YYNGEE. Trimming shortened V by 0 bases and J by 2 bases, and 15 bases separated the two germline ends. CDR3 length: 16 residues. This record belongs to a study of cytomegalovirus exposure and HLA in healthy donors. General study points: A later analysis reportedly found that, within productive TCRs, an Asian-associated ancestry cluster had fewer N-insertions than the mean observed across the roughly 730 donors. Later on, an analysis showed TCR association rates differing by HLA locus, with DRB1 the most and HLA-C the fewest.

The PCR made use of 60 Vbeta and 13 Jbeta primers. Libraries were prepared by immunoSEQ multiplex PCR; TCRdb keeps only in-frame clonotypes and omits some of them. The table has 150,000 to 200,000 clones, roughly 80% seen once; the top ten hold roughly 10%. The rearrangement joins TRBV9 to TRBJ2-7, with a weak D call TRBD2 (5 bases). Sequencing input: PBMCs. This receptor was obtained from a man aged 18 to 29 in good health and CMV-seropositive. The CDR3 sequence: CASSVGLGGGTYEQYF. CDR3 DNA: TGTGCCAGCAGCGTAGGTCTCGGAGGAGGAACCTACGAGCAGTACTTC.